The entry that follows covers one T cell receptor (beta chain) sequence. Germline CDR1 reads SNHLY; CDR2 reads FYNNEI. The germline V and J ends were trimmed by 6 bases and 4 bases, with 12 bases remaining between them. The CDR3 contains 13 residues. Produced via immunoSEQ multiplex PCR; TCRdb's table is partial and in-frame only. Among roughly 48,000 clones listed, almost 95% were seen once. This entry belongs to a study of T cell changes during pregnancy in multiple sclerosis. This sequence joins TRBV2 and TRBJ1-1; D might be TRBD1 (5 bases). The sequence was collected from a female donor in good health, enrolled as a control in a pregnancy study. Sequenced here: CD4+ T cells from peripheral blood mononuclear cells, sampled in the second trimester of pregnancy. The CDR3 here is CASSYGGVTEAFF. The CDR3 DNA follows: TGTGCCAGCAGCTACGGGGGGGTCACTGAAGCTTTCTTT. The full variable domain, rest sourced from reference TRBV2 and TRBJ1-1, is EPEVTQTPSHQVTQMGQEVILRCVPISNHLYFYWYRQILGQKVEFLVSFYNNEISEKSEIFDDQFSVERPDGSNFTLKIRSTKLEDSAMYFCASSYGGVTEAFFGQGTRLTVV.